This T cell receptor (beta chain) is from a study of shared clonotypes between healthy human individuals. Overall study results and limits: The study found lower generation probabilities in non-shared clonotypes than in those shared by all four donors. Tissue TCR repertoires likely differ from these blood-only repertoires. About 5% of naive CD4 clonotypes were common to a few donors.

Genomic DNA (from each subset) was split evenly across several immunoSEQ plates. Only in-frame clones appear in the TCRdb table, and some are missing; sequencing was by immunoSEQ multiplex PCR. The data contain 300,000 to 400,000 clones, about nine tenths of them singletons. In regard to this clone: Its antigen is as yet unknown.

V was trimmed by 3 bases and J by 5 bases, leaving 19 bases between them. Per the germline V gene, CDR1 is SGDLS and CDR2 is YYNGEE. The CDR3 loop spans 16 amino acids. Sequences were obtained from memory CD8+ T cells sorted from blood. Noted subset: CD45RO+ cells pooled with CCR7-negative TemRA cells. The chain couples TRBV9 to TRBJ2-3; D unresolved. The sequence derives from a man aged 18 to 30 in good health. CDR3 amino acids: CASSARRSLERDTQYF. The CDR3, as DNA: TGTGCCAGCAGCGCTCGTAGGAGCCTTGAGAGAGATACGCAGTATTTT.